This entry lists 10 T cell receptor beta chains sequenced from one sample in a study of identical twins. TCRdb recomputed calls from the 5' RACE reads with MiXCR, one row per CDR3 protein. The profile shows around 490,000 distinct CDR3 sequences, more than 20% of them singletons. This sample was shared with a second study, whose subject was yellow fever vaccine responses in identical twins.

The source material was CD4+ T cells sorted from blood. The receptor set was obtained from a woman aged 18-29 years in good health.

The sample holds a few counts of this clonotype. The chain links TRBV20-1 to TRBJ2-3, with 10 nucleotides matching TRBD2. CDR3 length: 15 amino acids. From germline, CDR1 is DFQATT and CDR2 SNEGSKA (reference sequence). V dropped 2 bases and J dropped 5; count of bases not matched to a gene: 7. The CDR3 bases are TGCAGTGCTAGAAAGCGGGAGGGCCGGGGAGATACGCAGTATTTT. This sequence encodes CSARKREGRGDTQYF.

In its sample, this clonotype was seen a few times. The chain recombines TRBV20-1 with TRBJ2-7; D perhaps matches TRBD2 (5 bases). In germline, CDR1 is DFQATT, CDR2 SNEGSKA (reference sequence). The CDR3 contains 15 residues. The V gene lost 6 bases and the J gene lost 0 bases, with 18 bases spanning the gap. This CDR3 is CSAPVRGRTSYEQYV. The DNA of the CDR3 is TGCAGTGCCCCTGTCCGGGGAAGGACCTCCTACGAGCAGTACGTC.

The CDR3 here is CASTNPGELFF. The CDR3 bases are TGTGCCAGCACCAACCCCGGGGAGCTGTTTTTT. The chain employs TRBV12-3 or TRBV12-4 and TRBJ2-2; D is undetermined. The CDR3 is 11 amino acids. Trimming removed 7 bases at V and 6 bases at J, with 6 bases between.

This clonotype came up many times. CDR3 amino acids: CASSQGSTDTQYF. As DNA, the CDR3 is TGTGCCAGCAGCCAAGGCAGCACAGATACGCAGTATTTT. The V gene is TRBV7-2, the J gene TRBJ2-3, with no clear D. Per the germline V gene, CDR1 is SGHTA and CDR2 is FQGNSA. Deletions cut 5 bases from V and 0 bases from J, with 6 bases between. The CDR3 length is 13 residues.

This clonotype appeared a few times. V gene TRBV2 combines with J gene TRBJ1-5; the D is unclear. The V gene lost 8 bases and the J gene lost 3 bases, with 14 bases spanning the gap. The CDR3 extends over 14 amino acids. Looked up from germline, CDR1 is SNHLY and CDR2 is FYNNEI. CDR3 region: CASAYQGSNQPQHF. The CDR3 coding sequence is TGTGCCAGCGCCTATCAAGGTTCCAATCAGCCCCAGCATTTT. Full variable domain (rest looked up from reference TRBV2 and TRBJ1-5): EPEVTQTPSHQVTQMGQEVILRCVPISNHLYFYWYRQILGQKVEFLVSFYNNEISEKSEIFDDQFSVERPDGSNFTLKIRSTKLEDSAMYFCASAYQGSNQPQHFGDGTRLSIL.

This clonotype was seen more than once but under ten times. The rearrangement joins TRBV5-8 to TRBJ2-7, with D hard to call. Per the germline V gene, CDR1 is SGHTS and CDR2 is YDEGEE. V gave up 0 bases and J gave up 1 base, with 11 bases separating them. The CDR3 spans 15 residues. DNA for the CDR3: TGTGCCAGCAGCTTGGATTTTGCGGAGTCCTACGAGCAGTACTTC. It encodes CASSLDFAESYEQYF.

The chain combines TRBV12-3 or TRBV12-4 with TRBJ2-1, with D possibly being TRBD1 or TRBD2 (5 bases each). V was shortened by 1 base and J by 5 bases, with 12 bases between the two germline ends. The CDR3 spans 15 residues. DNA of the CDR3: TGTGCCAGCAGTTTAGGACTAACGGACAACAATGAGCAGTTCTTC. Translation: CASSLGLTDNNEQFF.

The table lists this clonotype with a few counts. The V call is TRBV9, the J call TRBJ2-1; D call uncertain. Trimming removed 1 base from V and 0 bases from J, with 11 bases in between. This CDR3 spans 16 amino acids. Looked up from germline, CDR1 is SGDLS and CDR2 is YYNGEE. The CDR3 nucleotides are TGTGCCAGCAGCGTATCAGCTGCAGGCTCCTACAATGAGCAGTTCTTC. Translating it yields CASSVSAAGSYNEQFF.

This clonotype has only a few counts. The chain has TRBV2 and TRBJ2-1; no definite D call. The CDR3 loop spans 12 amino acids. Trimming stripped 1 base from V and 7 bases from J, with 5 bases between. Germline V gives CDR1 SNHLY, CDR2 FYNNEI. CDR3 residues: CASSEVSNEQFF. The CDR3 DNA is TGTGCCAGCAGTGAAGTTTCTAATGAGCAGTTCTTC.

This sequence joins TRBV7-6 and TRBJ2-6; D is perhaps TRBD1 (6 bases). This CDR3 region has 18 residues. CDR1 is SGHVS, CDR2 FNYEAQ, per germline. With 0 bases removed from V and 0 bases from J, the gap between germline ends came to 12 bases. The CDR3 loop is CASSLATWDTSGANVLTF. In nucleotides, the CDR3 is TGTGCCAGCAGCTTAGCGACCTGGGACACCTCTGGGGCCAACGTCCTGACTTTC.